This TCR beta chain was observed in a study of blood T cell repertoires in COVID-19. Background on the study: Some COVID-19 samples were acute and others convalescent; all came from the United States, Italy and Spain. PBMCs, B-cell-depleted T cells, or T cells were the source of the cDNA or gDNA that made up the material.

Study processing details: For nucleated cells, counts were estimated from reference gene primer amplification. Only in-frame clones appear in the TCRdb table, and some are missing; sequencing was by immunoSEQ multiplex PCR. The D gene and trimming were derived from the DNA, and the V and J assignments and clone size from that table. The sample shows tens of thousands of clones, 65% to 85% of them seen only once. This clone occurred a few times. The sample was peripheral blood. The sequence came from a human donor in a cohort sampled during active COVID-19.

CDR3 DNA sequence: TGTGCCATCAGTACGGGGCCGGGACAGGGGGACGAGCAGTACTTC. It yields the protein CAISTGPGQGDEQYF. The rearrangement links TRBV10-3 to TRBJ2-7; 11 bases are a match to TRBD1. Germline V CDR1 and CDR2: ENHRY, SYGVKD. This CDR3 region has 15 residues. Losses at the gene ends were 5 bases for V and 5 bases for J; bases not matched to a gene: 8.